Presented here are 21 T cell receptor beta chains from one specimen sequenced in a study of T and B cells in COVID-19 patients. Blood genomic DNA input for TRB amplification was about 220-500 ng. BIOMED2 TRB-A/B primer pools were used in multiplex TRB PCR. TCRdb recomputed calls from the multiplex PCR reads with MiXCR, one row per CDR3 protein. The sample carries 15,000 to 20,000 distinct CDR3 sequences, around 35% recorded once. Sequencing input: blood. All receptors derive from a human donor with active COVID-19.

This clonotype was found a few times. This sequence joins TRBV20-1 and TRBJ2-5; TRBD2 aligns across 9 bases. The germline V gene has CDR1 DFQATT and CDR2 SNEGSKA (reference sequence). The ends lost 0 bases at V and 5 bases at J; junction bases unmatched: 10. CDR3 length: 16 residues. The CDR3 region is CSARDQVAGESETQYF. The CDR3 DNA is TGCAGTGCTAGAGATCAGGTAGCGGGGGAATCGGAGACCCAGTACTTC.

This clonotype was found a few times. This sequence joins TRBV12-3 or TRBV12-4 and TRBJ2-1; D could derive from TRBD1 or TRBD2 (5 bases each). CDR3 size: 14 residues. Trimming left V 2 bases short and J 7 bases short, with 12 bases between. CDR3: CASSLMGPRNEQFF. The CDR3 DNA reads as TGTGCCAGCAGTTTAATGGGACCGCGAAATGAGCAGTTCTTC.

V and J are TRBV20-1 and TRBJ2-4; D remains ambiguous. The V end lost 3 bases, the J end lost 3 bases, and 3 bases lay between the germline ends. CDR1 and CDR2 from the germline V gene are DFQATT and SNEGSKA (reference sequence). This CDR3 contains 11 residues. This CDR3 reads CSASIKNIQYF. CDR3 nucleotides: TGCAGTGCTAGTATCAAAAACATTCAGTACTTC.

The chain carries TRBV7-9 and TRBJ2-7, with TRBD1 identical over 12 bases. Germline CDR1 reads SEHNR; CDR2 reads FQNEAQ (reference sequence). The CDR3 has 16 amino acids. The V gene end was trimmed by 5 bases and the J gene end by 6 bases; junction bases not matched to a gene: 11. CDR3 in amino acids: CASSPPNRDRGREQYF. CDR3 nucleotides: TGTGCCAGCAGCCCCCCGAACCGGGACAGGGGGCGCGAGCAGTACTTC.

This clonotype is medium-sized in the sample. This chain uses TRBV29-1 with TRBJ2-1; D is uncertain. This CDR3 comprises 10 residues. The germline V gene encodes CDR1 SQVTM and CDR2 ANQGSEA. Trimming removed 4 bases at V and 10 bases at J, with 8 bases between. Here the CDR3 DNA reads TGCAGCGTTGCTTTGACAGAGCAGTTCTTC. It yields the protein CSVALTEQFF.

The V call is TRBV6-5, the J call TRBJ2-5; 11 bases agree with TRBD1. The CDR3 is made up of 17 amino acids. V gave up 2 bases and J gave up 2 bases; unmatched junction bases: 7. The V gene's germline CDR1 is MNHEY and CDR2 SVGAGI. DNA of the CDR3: TGTGCCAGCAGTTACGGGCTGGGGACAGGGGGGCAAGAGACCCAGTACTTC. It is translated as CASSYGLGTGGQETQYF.

The CDR3 DNA is TGTGCCAGTAGTATTAGTTGGGGCGGCAATCAGCCCCAGCATTTT. Translation gives CASSISWGGNQPQHF. The chain combines TRBV19 with TRBJ1-5, with D possibly matching TRBD1 (5 bases). The V gene lost 3 bases and the J gene lost 2 bases, with 11 bases spanning the gap. The CDR3 has 15 amino acids. Per the germline V gene, CDR1 is LNHDA and CDR2 is SQIVND (reference sequence).

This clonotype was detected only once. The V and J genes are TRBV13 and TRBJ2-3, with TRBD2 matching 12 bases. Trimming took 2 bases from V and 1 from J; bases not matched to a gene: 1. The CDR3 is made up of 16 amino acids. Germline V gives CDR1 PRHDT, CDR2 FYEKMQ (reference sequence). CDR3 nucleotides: TGTGCCAGCAGCTTACTAGCGGGGGGGCGCACAGATACGCAGTATTTT. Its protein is CASSLLAGGRTDTQYF.

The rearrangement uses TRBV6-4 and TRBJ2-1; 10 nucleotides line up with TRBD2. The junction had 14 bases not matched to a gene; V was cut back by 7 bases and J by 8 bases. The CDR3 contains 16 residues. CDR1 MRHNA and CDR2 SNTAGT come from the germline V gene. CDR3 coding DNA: TGTGCCAGCAAATCCAGCGGGGGGGACTACATTGATGAGCAGTTCTTC. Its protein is CASKSSGGDYIDEQFF.

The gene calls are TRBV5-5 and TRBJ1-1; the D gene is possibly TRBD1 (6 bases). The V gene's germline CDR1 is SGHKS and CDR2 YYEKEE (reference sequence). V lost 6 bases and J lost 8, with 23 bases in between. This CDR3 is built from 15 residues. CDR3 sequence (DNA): TGTGCCAGCACCCCCCAGGCCAACGGAGGGGGGGAAGCTTTCTTT. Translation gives CASTPQANGGGEAFF.

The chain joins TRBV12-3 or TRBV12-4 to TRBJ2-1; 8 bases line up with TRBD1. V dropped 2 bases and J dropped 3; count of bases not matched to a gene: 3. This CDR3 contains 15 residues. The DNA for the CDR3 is TGTGCCAGCAGTTTACAGGGGGCTCGCTACAATGAGCAGTTCTTC. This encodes CASSLQGARYNEQFF.

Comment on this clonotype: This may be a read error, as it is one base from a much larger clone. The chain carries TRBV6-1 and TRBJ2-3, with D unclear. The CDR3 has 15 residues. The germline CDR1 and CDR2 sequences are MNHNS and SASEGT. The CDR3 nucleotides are TGTACCAGCAGTGATGGTAGTCCATGGGCAGATACGCAGTATTTT. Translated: CTSSDGSPWADTQYF.

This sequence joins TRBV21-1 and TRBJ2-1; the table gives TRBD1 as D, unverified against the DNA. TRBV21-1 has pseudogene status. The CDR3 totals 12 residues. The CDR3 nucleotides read TGTGCCAGCAGCCCCCCCCCCAATGAGCAGTTCTTC. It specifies CASSPPPNEQFF.

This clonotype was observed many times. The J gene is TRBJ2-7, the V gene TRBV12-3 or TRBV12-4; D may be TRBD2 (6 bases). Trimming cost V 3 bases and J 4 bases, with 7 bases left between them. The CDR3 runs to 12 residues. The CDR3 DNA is TGTGCCAGCAGTTTCGGGGGTTACGAGCAGTACTTC. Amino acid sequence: CASSFGGYEQYF.

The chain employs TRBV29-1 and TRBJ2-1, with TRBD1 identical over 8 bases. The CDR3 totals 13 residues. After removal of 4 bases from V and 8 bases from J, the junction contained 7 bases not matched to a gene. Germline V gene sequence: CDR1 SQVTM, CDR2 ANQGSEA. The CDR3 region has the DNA TGCAGCGTTGGACCTGGGACAGGCGATGAGCAGTTCTTC. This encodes CSVGPGTGDEQFF.

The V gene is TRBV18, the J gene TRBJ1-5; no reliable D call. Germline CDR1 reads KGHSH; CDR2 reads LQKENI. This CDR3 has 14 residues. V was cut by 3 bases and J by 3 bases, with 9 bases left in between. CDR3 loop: CASSPAGDNQPQHF. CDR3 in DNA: TGTGCCAGCTCACCGGCCGGGGACAATCAGCCCCAGCATTTT.

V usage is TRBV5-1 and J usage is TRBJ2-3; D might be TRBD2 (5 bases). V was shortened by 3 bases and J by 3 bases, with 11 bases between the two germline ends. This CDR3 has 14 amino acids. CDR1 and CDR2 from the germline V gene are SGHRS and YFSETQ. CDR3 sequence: CASSSGEGTDTQYF. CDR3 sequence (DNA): TGCGCCAGCAGCTCAGGTGAGGGAACAGATACGCAGTATTTT. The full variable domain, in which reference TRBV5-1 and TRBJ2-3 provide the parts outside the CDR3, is KAGVTQTPRYLIKTRGQQVTLSCSPISGHRSVSWYQQTPGQGLQFLFEYFSETQRNKGNFPGRFSGRQFSNSRSEMNVSTLELGDSALYLCASSSGEGTDTQYFGPGTRLTVL.

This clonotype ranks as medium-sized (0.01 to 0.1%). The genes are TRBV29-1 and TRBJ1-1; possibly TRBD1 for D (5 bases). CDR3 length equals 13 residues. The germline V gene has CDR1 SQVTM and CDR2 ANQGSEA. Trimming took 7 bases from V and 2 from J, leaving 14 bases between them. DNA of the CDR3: TGCAGCGGGGCGGGGAGGGGTAACACTGAAGCTTTCTTT. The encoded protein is CSGAGRGNTEAFF.

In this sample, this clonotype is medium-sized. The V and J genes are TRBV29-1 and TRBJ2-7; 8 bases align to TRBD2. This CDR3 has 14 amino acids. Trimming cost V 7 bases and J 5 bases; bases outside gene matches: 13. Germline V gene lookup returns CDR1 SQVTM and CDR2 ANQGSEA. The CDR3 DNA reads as TGCAGCGGCCGGATAAAACGGGGGGGCGACGAGCAGTACGTC. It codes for CSGRIKRGGDEQYV.

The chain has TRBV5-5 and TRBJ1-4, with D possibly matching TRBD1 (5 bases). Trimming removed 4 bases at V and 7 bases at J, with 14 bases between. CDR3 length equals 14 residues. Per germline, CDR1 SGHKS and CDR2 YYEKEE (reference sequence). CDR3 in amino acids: CASSGGGGGEKLFF. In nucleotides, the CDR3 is TGTGCCAGCAGCGGGGGGGGAGGAGGTGAAAAACTGTTTTTT.

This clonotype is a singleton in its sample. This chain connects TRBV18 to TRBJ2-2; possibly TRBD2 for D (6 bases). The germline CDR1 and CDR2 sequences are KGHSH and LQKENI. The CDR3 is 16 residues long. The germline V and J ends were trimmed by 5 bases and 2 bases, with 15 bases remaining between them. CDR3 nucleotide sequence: TGTGCCAGCTCATCCGACCTCGGGAGAAACACCGGGGAGCTGTTTTTT. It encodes CASSSDLGRNTGELFF.